This is a list of T cell receptor beta chains from one sample in a study of a mutant IDH1 vaccine in newly diagnosed glioma. Their antigen targets remain unknown. Repertoires were generated with immunoSEQ multiplex PCR, while TCRdb's copy carries only in-frame clones and drops some. The repertoire includes roughly 54,000 clones, around four fifths of them detected once, and 4.1% sits in the top ten. This specimen consisted of PBMCs, obtained from a glioma patient whose treatment included an IDH1 peptide vaccine. These receptors all stem from a woman aged 18-30 years with glioma. CDR3s include the opening cysteine and the closing phenylalanine or tryptophan. A D gene is named only where the DNA matches it firmly. Size is stated for part of the rows, as once, few or many counts, or as a class when the clone is expanded.

j_gene | abundance | d_gene | v_gene | CDR3nt | CDR3aa
TRBJ2-5 | - | TRBD2 | TRBV9 | TGTGCCAGCACACGCAGCGGGATATCCCAAGAGACCCAGTACTTC | CASTRSGISQETQYF
TRBJ1-1 | - | - | TRBV5-6 | TGTGCCAGCAGCTTTGAAGCTTTCTTT | CASSFEAFF
TRBJ2-2 | - | TRBD1 | TRBV7-2 | TGTGCCAGCAGCCCATATATCGGCGGGACAGGGAACACCGGGGAGCTGTTTTTT | CASSPYIGGTGNTGELFF
TRBJ2-2 | - | TRBD1 | TRBV5-1 | TGCGCCAGCAGCTACGGGACAGGGGGGACCGGGGAGCTGTTTTTT | CASSYGTGGTGELFF
TRBJ1-2 | - | - | TRBV4-1 | TGCGCCAGCAGCCAAGTCCCGGGGGCGGACTATGGCTACACCTTC | CASSQVPGADYGYTF
TRBJ2-1 | - | TRBD2 | TRBV5-1 | TGCGCCAGCAGCGCATGGACTAGGGGTCGGGTTTACAATGAGCAGTTCTTC | CASSAWTRGRVYNEQFF
TRBJ2-1 | - | TRBD1 | TRBV7-9 | TGTGCCAGCAGTCCCCGGGACAGGGGATACAATGAGCAGTTCTTC | CASSPRDRGYNEQFF
TRBJ1-5 | - | - | TRBV10-3 | TGTGCCATCAGTGTACAGATTAGCAATCAGCCCCAGCATTTT | CAISVQISNQPQHF
TRBJ2-4 | - | - | TRBV5-1 | TGCGCCAGCAGCTTGGCCTGGGCCGACCAGAACATTCAGTACTTC | CASSLAWADQNIQYF
TRBJ1-2 | - | - | TRBV2 | TGTGCCAGCAGTGAAAAAGGAAGTGACTATGGCTACACCTTC | CASSEKGSDYGYTF
TRBJ2-7 | - | TRBD1 | TRBV7-9 | TGTGCCAGCAGCTTGGGGACAGGGTCCTCCGAGCAGTACTTC | CASSLGTGSSEQYF
TRBJ2-3 | - | TRBD2 | TRBV4-1 | TGCGCCAGCAGCCAAGACCTAGCGGGAAGCACAGATACGCAGTATTTT | CASSQDLAGSTDTQYF
TRBJ1-4 | - | TRBD1 | TRBV27 | TGTGCCAGCAGTCACAGGGGGCGGCGTGAAAAACTGTTTTTT | CASSHRGRREKLFF
TRBJ2-7 | - | TRBD1 | TRBV5-4 | TGTGCCAGCAGCCCTGACAGGGGAAGCTCCTACGAGCAGTACTTC | CASSPDRGSSYEQYF
TRBJ1-5 | - | - | TRBV6-1 | TGTGCCAGCAGTGAAATTTGGATTTGGCGCAATCAGCCCCAGCATTTT | CASSEIWIWRNQPQHF
TRBJ2-3 | - | - | TRBV7-8 | TGTGCCAGCAGCGACCCGGGGTCTAGCACAGATACGCAGTATTTT | CASSDPGSSTDTQYF
TRBJ1-1 | - | - | TRBV14 | TGTGCCAGCAGCCACACAGGGAAATGGGCTTTCTTT | CASSHTGKWAFF
TRBJ2-7 | - | - | TRBV5-1 | TGCGCCAGCAGCTTAAATTCAGGCGGGGGCAAGAGGGAGCAGTACTTC | CASSLNSGGGKREQYF
TRBJ1-2 | once | - | TRBV5-1 | TGCGCCAGCAGCTTGGCTTTGGGTAGGACTAACTATGGCTACACCTTC | CASSLALGRTNYGYTF
TRBJ2-1 | once | - | TRBV20-1 | TGCAGTGCTGGGACTCCTTTCGTGCAGTTCTTC | CSAGTPFVQFF
TRBJ2-2 | - | - | TRBV21-1 | TGTGCCAGCAATGGCGGGGGGGCCACCGGGGAGCTGTTTTTT | CASNGGGATGELFF
TRBJ2-7 | - | - | TRBV19 | TGTGCCAGTAGTCAGCGGACGTTTCGGAGGTCCTACGAGCAGTACTTC | CASSQRTFRRSYEQYF
TRBJ2-7 | few | TRBD1 | TRBV5-1 | TGCGCCAGCAGGCCTGGACAGGGAACGGCCCGGGAGCAGTACTTC | CASRPGQGTAREQYF
TRBJ2-7 | - | TRBD1 | TRBV27 | TGTGCCAGCAGTTTACGGACAGGTCGATACGAGCAGTACTTC | CASSLRTGRYEQYF
TRBJ1-1 | - | - | TRBV6-1 | TGTGCCAGCAGTGAAACAGGGTCTATTGAAGCTTTCTTT | CASSETGSIEAFF
TRBJ1-2 | - | - | TRBV9 | TGTGCCAGCAGCGTCCAGGCTGGAGGATATGGCTACACCTTC | CASSVQAGGYGYTF
TRBJ2-1 | - | - | TRBV15 | TGTGCCACCAGCAGAGATGCCTACAATGAGCAGTTCTTC | CATSRDAYNEQFF
TRBJ1-2 | - | TRBD1 | TRBV7-9 | TGTGCCAGCAGCTTAGCGGGGGAGGGGGCGTTGAGCGGCTACACCTTC | CASSLAGEGALSGYTF
TRBJ2-7 | few | TRBD1 | TRBV11-2 | TGTGCCAGCAGTCCAGTCATTTGGGACAGGGGGTTGCAGTACTTC | CASSPVIWDRGLQYF
TRBJ2-1 | - | TRBD2 | TRBV29-1 | TGCAGCGTTGAAGATCTCGCGGGGGGGATCAACAATGAGCAGTTCTTC | CSVEDLAGGINNEQFF
TRBJ2-1 | - | - | TRBV5-4 | TGTGCCAGCAGCCTCCGGGGGCGGGGAAATGAGCAGTTCTTC | CASSLRGRGNEQFF
TRBJ2-3 | - | - | TRBV19 | TGTGCCAGTAGTATGGAGTCTGTAATTAGCACAGATACGCAGTATTTT | CASSMESVISTDTQYF
TRBJ2-7 | once | - | TRBV18 | TGTGCCAGCTCACCACAAACGGGACGGACCTACGAGCAGTACTTC | CASSPQTGRTYEQYF
TRBJ2-7 | - | TRBD2 | TRBV6-1 | TGTGCCAGCAGTGAGTCTAGCGGACTTTACGAGCAGTACTTC | CASSESSGLYEQYF
TRBJ1-6 | - | TRBD1 | TRBV7-2 | TGTGCCAGCAGCTTTAGAGGGACAGGGTTTCATAATTCACCCCTCCACTTT | CASSFRGTGFHNSPLHF
TRBJ1-4 | - | - | TRBV5-1 | TGCGCCAGCAGAGCAGGCCTAACTAATGAAAAACTGTTTTTT | CASRAGLTNEKLFF
TRBJ2-3 | once | - | TRBV10-3 | TGTGCCTGCGAAGGACGCCGCGGCACAGATACGCAGTATTTT | CACEGRRGTDTQYF
TRBJ2-2 | - | - | TRBV7-2 | TGTGCCAGCAGCTTAGCTACAGGGTACACCGGGGAGCTGTTTTTT | CASSLATGYTGELFF
TRBJ2-7 | once | - | TRBV4-2 | TGTGCCAGCAGCCGAACAGGGATTACCTACGAGCAGTACTTC | CASSRTGITYEQYF
TRBJ1-1 | - | - | TRBV4-3 | TGCGCCAGCAGCCAAGTCCCAGGGACTGAAGCTTTCTTT | CASSQVPGTEAFF
TRBJ2-5 | - | TRBD2 | TRBV7-9 | TGTGCCAGCAGCGGGACTAGCGGGGAAGAGACCCAGTACTTC | CASSGTSGEETQYF
TRBJ1-1 | few | - | TRBV5-5 | TGTGCCAGCAGCTTGGCCACAGTGAACACTGAAGCTTTCTTT | CASSLATVNTEAFF
TRBJ1-3 | - | - | TRBV10-3 | TGTGCCATCAGTGAGGGGCGAAACTCTGGAAACACCATATATTTT | CAISEGRNSGNTIYF
TRBJ1-2 | - | - | TRBV7-2 | TGTGCCAGCAGCCGCAACATCGCGTTTAGGGCAACTAACTATGGCTACACCTTC | CASSRNIAFRATNYGYTF
TRBJ1-2 | - | - | TRBV7-9 | TGTGCCAGCTCCCCTGGGCAGGGCAACTTCTATGGCTACACCTTC | CASSPGQGNFYGYTF
TRBJ2-3 | - | - | TRBV19 | TGTGCCAGTAGTGCCCGACAGGTCTTAGGGGATACGCAGTATTTT | CASSARQVLGDTQYF
TRBJ2-3 | - | TRBD2 | TRBV11-3 | TGTGCCAGCAGCTTTTTAACGGGAGGGCTGGATACGCAGTATTTT | CASSFLTGGLDTQYF
TRBJ2-7 | - | - | TRBV14 | TGTGCCAGCAGCCAAAAAGGGAACCCACGTCCTCAGTACTTC | CASSQKGNPRPQYF
TRBJ1-4 | - | - | TRBV14 | TGTGCCAGCAGCCCGCACCCGGGCGGAAAACTGTTTTTT | CASSPHPGGKLFF